This T cell receptor (beta chain) comes out of a study of blood T cells in healthy people across ages. Study-wide background: Researchers report that template switching captured about one barcoded beta molecule per two T cells.

The authors ran a second PCR of about 6 to 11 cycles using a sample-barcoded 5' primer and a J-beta primer mix. Each cDNA molecule received a tag from a template-switch adaptor that had 12 random nucleotides. TCRdb re-called the 5' RACE reads with MiXCR, one entry per CDR3 protein. The sample comprises about 1.6 million distinct CDR3 sequences, 30% to 40% of which are singletons, and 11% rests with the top ten. This clonotype was detected ten times or more. The clonotype comes from a woman in her 30s in good health. The sample comprised blood.

The CDR3 DNA reads TGCGCCAGCAGCCAAGAGTACCGGGGGGACCTTAAGAGGGAGCAGTACTTC. Translating it yields CASSQEYRGDLKREQYF. The gene calls are TRBV4-1 and TRBJ2-7; 7 bases line up with TRBD2. The germline V gene encodes CDR1 MGHRA and CDR2 YSYEKL. V lost 0 bases and J lost 7; bases outside the gene matches: 15. The CDR3 has 17 amino acids.